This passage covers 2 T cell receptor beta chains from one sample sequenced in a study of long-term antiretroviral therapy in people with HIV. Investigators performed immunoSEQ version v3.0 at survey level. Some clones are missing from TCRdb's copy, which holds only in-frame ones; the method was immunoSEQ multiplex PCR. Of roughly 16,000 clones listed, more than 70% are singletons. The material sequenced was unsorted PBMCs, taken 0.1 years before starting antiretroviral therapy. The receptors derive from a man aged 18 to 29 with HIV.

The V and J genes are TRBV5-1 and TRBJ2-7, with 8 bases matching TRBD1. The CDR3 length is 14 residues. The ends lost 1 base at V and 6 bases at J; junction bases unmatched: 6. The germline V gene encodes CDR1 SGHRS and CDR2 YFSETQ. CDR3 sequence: CASSLTQTGGEQYF. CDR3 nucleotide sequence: TGCGCCAGCAGCTTGACCCAAACAGGGGGCGAGCAGTACTTC.

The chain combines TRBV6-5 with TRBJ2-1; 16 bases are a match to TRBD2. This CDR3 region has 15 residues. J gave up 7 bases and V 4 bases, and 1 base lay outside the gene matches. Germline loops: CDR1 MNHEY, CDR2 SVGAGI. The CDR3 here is CASSWGLAGGNEQFF. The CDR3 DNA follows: TGTGCCAGCAGTTGGGGACTAGCGGGAGGGAATGAGCAGTTCTTC.